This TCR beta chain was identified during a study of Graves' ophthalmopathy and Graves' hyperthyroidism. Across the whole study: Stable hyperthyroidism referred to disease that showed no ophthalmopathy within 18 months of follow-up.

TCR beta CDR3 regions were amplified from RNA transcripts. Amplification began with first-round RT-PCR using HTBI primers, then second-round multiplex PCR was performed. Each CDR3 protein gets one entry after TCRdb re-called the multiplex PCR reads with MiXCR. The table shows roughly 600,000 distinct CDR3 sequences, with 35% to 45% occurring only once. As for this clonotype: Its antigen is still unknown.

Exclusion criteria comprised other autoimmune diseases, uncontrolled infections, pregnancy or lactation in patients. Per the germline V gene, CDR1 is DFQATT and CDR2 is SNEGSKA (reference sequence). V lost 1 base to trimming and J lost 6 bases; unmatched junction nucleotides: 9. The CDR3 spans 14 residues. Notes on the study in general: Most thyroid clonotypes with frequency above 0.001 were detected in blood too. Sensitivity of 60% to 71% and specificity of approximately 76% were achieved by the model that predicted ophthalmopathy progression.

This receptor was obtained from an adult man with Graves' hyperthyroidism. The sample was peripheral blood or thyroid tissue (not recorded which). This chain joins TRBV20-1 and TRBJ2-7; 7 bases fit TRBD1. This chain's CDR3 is CSARGETGATEQYF. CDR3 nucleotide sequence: TGCAGTGCTAGAGGAGAAACAGGGGCAACCGAGCAGTACTTC.